The 31 T cell receptor beta chains presented below share a single source sample, sequenced in a study of T-cell reconstitution after alpha-beta-depleted transplantation in children. Researchers prepared the TCRbeta library using unique molecular identifiers, the study reports. TCRdb called the PCR reads again in MiXCR, with one record for every CDR3 protein. This table has some 340,000 distinct CDR3 sequences, about 9.3% appearing once. The material sequenced was PBMCs from the stem cell graft donor, taken from the stem cell graft. The receptors here all came from a human donor who donated a stem cell graft to a child with acute lymphoblastic leukemia.

In its sample, this clonotype is medium-sized (0.01 to 0.1%). V is TRBV27 and J is TRBJ2-2; D not resolved. The germline CDR1 and CDR2 sequences are MNHEY and SMNVEV (reference sequence). This CDR3 spans 11 amino acids. The V gene lost 6 bases and the J gene lost 7 bases, with 6 bases spanning the gap. CDR3 region: CASSDFGELFF. CDR3 nucleotide sequence: TGTGCCAGCAGCGACTTCGGGGAGCTGTTTTTT.

This clonotype was counted ten times or more. This chain connects TRBV5-1 to TRBJ1-6, with 7 bases matching TRBD1. V trimming: 6 bases; J trimming: 8 bases; junction bases outside the gene matches: 11. There are 15 residues in the CDR3. Germline V gene sequence: CDR1 SGHRS, CDR2 YFSETQ. This CDR3 is CASTRDSGGDSPLHF. In nucleotides, the CDR3 is TGCGCCAGCACCCGGGACAGCGGGGGAGATTCACCCCTCCACTTT.

This clonotype was seen ten or more times. The chain is built from TRBV5-1 and TRBJ2-1; 13 bases line up with TRBD2. This CDR3 has 16 residues. In germline, CDR1 is SGHRS, CDR2 YFSETQ. J lost 0 bases, V lost 3 bases, and 0 bases had no gene match. CDR3 sequence reads: CASSWTSGSSYNEQFF. DNA for the CDR3: TGCGCCAGCAGCTGGACTAGCGGGAGCTCCTACAATGAGCAGTTCTTC.

This clonotype turned up a few times. CDR3 loop: CASSLEQAYGYTF. The CDR3 DNA reads as TGTGCCAGCAGTTTGGAACAGGCCTATGGCTACACCTTC. The V call is TRBV12-3 or TRBV12-4, the J call TRBJ1-2; maybe TRBD1 (5 bases). There are 13 residues in the CDR3. V shed 3 bases and J shed 4 bases, with 9 bases lying between them.

The chain is built from TRBV11-2 and TRBJ1-6; D is unclear. The CDR3 covers 18 residues. Germline V gene lookup returns CDR1 SGHAT and CDR2 FQNNGV. Trimming cost V 5 bases and J 0 bases, with 17 bases left between them. The CDR3 region is CASSARVPQSSYNSPLHF. The CDR3 DNA is TGTGCCAGCAGCGCAAGGGTGCCGCAAAGCTCCTATAATTCACCCCTCCACTTT.

The table lists this clonotype with many counts. The chain couples TRBV28 to TRBJ2-4, with no clear D. Germline lookup yields CDR1 MDHEN and CDR2 SYDVKM. This CDR3 has 14 residues. With 7 bases removed from V and 3 bases from J, the gap between germline ends came to 13 bases. The CDR3: CASTDGSGKNIQYF. For the CDR3, the DNA is TGTGCCAGCACCGACGGCTCGGGCAAAAACATTCAGTACTTC.

CDR3 amino acids: CASKNPQERRAETQYF. The CDR3 DNA reads as TGTGCCAGCAAAAACCCGCAAGAAAGAAGGGCGGAGACCCAGTACTTC. V usage is TRBV6-2 or TRBV6-3 and J usage is TRBJ2-5; D not resolved. V was cut by 7 bases and J by 5 bases, with 23 bases left in between. From germline, CDR1 is MNHEY and CDR2 SVGEGT. The CDR3 has 16 amino acids.

The table lists this clonotype with many counts. The rearrangement links TRBV5-6 to TRBJ1-3, with a tentative D call TRBD1 (5 bases). Germline loops: CDR1 SGHDT, CDR2 YYEEEE. CDR3 length equals 14 residues. V lost 4 bases, J lost 4 bases, and 12 bases lay in between. Here the CDR3 reads CASSTGTPGNTIYF. CDR3 sequence (DNA): TGTGCCAGCAGCACCGGGACTCCCGGAAACACCATATATTTT.

This clonotype showed up just a few times. The V gene is TRBV4-3, the J gene TRBJ2-3; no clear D. The germline gives CDR1 LGHNA, CDR2 YSLEER. V shed 0 bases and J shed 7 bases, with 20 bases lying between them. The CDR3 sequence is 17 residues long. The CDR3 DNA reads TGCGCCAGCAGCCAAGATGTGAGCCTACCGCCTTCGTATACGCAGTATTTT. Translation gives CASSQDVSLPPSYTQYF.

The table lists this clonotype with a few counts. The chain links TRBV10-3 to TRBJ2-7, with 16 bases matching TRBD2. The CDR3 loop spans 19 amino acids. The germline V gene encodes CDR1 ENHRY and CDR2 SYGVKD. V lost 5 bases and J lost 0; bases outside the gene matches: 10. The CDR3 DNA follows: TGTGCCATCAGTCGATCACCGGGACTAGCGGGAGGGGACTCCTACGAGCAGTACTTC. Its protein is CAISRSPGLAGGDSYEQYF.

This clonotype was observed a handful of times. The rearrangement uses TRBV2 and TRBJ1-1; 9 bases match TRBD1. With 7 bases clipped from V and 6 bases from J, the junction kept 6 bases outside the gene matches. Germline values: CDR1 SNHLY, CDR2 FYNNEI. This CDR3 comprises 13 residues. CDR3 in DNA: TGTGCCAGCACCGTGGACAGGGGCGCTGAAGCTTTCTTT. This gives the protein CASTVDRGAEAFF.

The sample holds a few counts of this clonotype. This sequence joins TRBV5-1 and TRBJ2-5; D uncertain. Germline CDR1 and CDR2: SGHRS and YFSETQ. V lost 2 bases and J 2 bases, leaving 10 bases between the germline ends. The CDR3 sequence is 14 residues long. The CDR3 coding sequence is TGCGCCAGCAGCTTTGGTGGGCAGCAAGAGACCCAGTACTTC. It specifies CASSFGGQQETQYF.

CDR3: CASESVASEQYF. In DNA form, the CDR3 reads TGTGCCAGCGAGTCTGTGGCTAGCGAGCAGTACTTC. The chain is built from TRBV7-9 and TRBJ2-7; D gene uncertain. CDR3 size: 12 residues. The V end was cut by 8 bases, the J end by 6 bases, with 14 bases between. The V gene's germline CDR1 is SEHNR and CDR2 FQNEAQ (reference sequence).

CDR3 residues: CASSPPGLQSTDTQYF. The CDR3, as DNA: TGTGCCAGCTCACCCCCGGGACTCCAAAGCACAGATACGCAGTATTTT. V is TRBV18 and J is TRBJ2-3, with D possibly TRBD2 on 6 matching bases. V lost 3 bases and J 0 bases, leaving 13 bases between the germline ends. CDR1 KGHSH and CDR2 LQKENI come from the germline V gene. This CDR3 spans 16 amino acids. The variable domain in full, with the rest retrieved from reference TRBV18 and TRBJ2-3, is NAGVMQNPRHLVRRRGQEARLRCSPMKGHSHVYWYRQLPEEGLKFMVYLQKENIIDESGMPKERFSAEFPKEGPSILRIQQVVRGDSAAYFCASSPPGLQSTDTQYFGPGTRLTVL.

The chain recombines TRBV20-1 with TRBJ2-7; the D gene is possibly TRBD2 (5 bases). The V end was cut by 4 bases, the J end by 0 bases, with 13 bases between. This CDR3 has 14 amino acids. Germline loops: CDR1 DFQATT, CDR2 SNEGSKA (reference sequence). CDR3 loop: CSANPGMGSYEQYF. The CDR3 DNA is TGCAGTGCTAATCCCGGGATGGGCTCCTACGAGCAGTACTTC.

Ten or more counts support this clonotype. This rearrangement joins TRBV7-2 to TRBJ2-3; D is perhaps TRBD1 or TRBD2 (5 bases each). The CDR3 is made up of 14 amino acids. The V end was cut by 5 bases, the J end by 10 bases, with 19 bases between. Germline V gives CDR1 SGHTA, CDR2 FQGNSA. The CDR3 DNA is TGTGCCAGCAGCACTCCGGGACCAAGGAGCGCGCAGTATTTT. Protein: CASSTPGPRSAQYF.

The gene calls are TRBV4-3 and TRBJ2-7; D possibly matches TRBD1 or TRBD2 (7 bases each). With 1 base removed from V and 5 bases from J, the gap between germline ends came to 15 bases. The CDR3 length is 15 residues. Germline-derived CDR1 and CDR2 are LGHNA and YSLEER. As DNA, the CDR3 is TGCGCCAGCAGCCAAGCGACAGGGAGGGGTCACGAGCAGTACTTC. Encoded protein: CASSQATGRGHEQYF.

This clonotype was recorded a few times. The rearrangement joins TRBV12-3 or TRBV12-4 to TRBJ2-1; tentative D call: TRBD2 (6 bases). The CDR3 is 15 residues long. Trimming removed 5 bases from V and 2 bases from J, with 13 bases in between. The CDR3 reads CASSPEGYPYNEQFF. The DNA of the CDR3 is TGTGCCAGCAGTCCGGAGGGGTACCCCTACAATGAGCAGTTCTTC.

The sample holds a few counts of this clonotype. This chain links TRBV7-9 with TRBJ2-7; possibly TRBD1 for D (6 bases). Between the trimmed V and J ends, which lost 2 bases and 5 bases, there was a span of 10 bases. CDR1 is SEHNR, CDR2 FQNEAQ, per germline (reference sequence). CDR3 length equals 13 residues. The CDR3 DNA sequence: TGTGCCAGCAGCTTAATTTCAGGGGACGAGCAGTACTTC. Encoded protein: CASSLISGDEQYF.

This clonotype showed up just a few times. The rearrangement joins TRBV5-6 to TRBJ2-5; a weak D match, TRBD2 (5 bases). V was cut by 4 bases and J by 5 bases, with 15 bases left in between. This CDR3 has 14 amino acids. Germline V gene lookup returns CDR1 SGHDT and CDR2 YYEEEE. In DNA form, the CDR3 reads TGTGCCAGCAGCCCGTTCGAGCCGGGGGAGACCCAGTACTTC. It encodes CASSPFEPGETQYF.

This clonotype was counted at least ten times. The chain is built from TRBV12-3 or TRBV12-4 and TRBJ2-7, with D possibly being TRBD1 (7 bases). CDR3 length: 12 residues. With 7 bases removed from V and 7 bases from J, the gap between germline ends came to 14 bases. The CDR3 loop reads CASTEQGREQYF. The CDR3 DNA sequence: TGTGCCAGCACCGAACAGGGGAGGGAGCAGTACTTC.

This clonotype was recorded a few times. The chain couples TRBV20-1 to TRBJ2-1, with D unresolved. The CDR3 covers 15 residues. Per germline, CDR1 DFQATT and CDR2 SNEGSKA (reference sequence). Trimming pared 0 bases from V and 3 bases from J, leaving 12 bases between. CDR3 bases: TGCAGTGCTAGAGATTGGTCAGGAAACTACAATGAGCAGTTCTTC. This encodes CSARDWSGNYNEQFF.

This clonotype was observed a few times. The chain joins TRBV7-9 to TRBJ2-5; D is possibly TRBD1 (5 bases). The germline gives CDR1 SEHNR, CDR2 FQNEAQ (reference sequence). The ends were cut back, 8 bases at V and 5 bases at J, with 18 bases in the middle. This CDR3 is built from 14 residues. CDR3 loop: CASAGSGKWETQYF. For the CDR3, the DNA is TGTGCCAGCGCAGGGTCAGGGAAGTGGGAGACCCAGTACTTC.

This clonotype was detected only once. The chain uses TRBV20-1 and TRBJ2-7, with TRBD2 as a possible D gene (5 bases). Trimming took off 4 bases at V and 3 bases at J, with 10 bases between the two ends. Germline V lookup: CDR1 DFQATT, CDR2 SNEGSKA (reference sequence). The CDR3 has 12 amino acids. DNA of the CDR3: TGCAGTGCTACTATGGGAGTCTACGAGCAGTACTTC. This translates into CSATMGVYEQYF.

This clonotype was seen repeatedly, ten times or more. The gene calls are TRBV7-2 and TRBJ2-6; D not resolved. The CDR3 has 15 residues. The V end lost 1 base, the J end lost 2 bases, and 6 bases lay between the germline ends. The germline CDR1 and CDR2 sequences are SGHTA and FQGNSA. The chain's CDR3 is CASSLGPAGANVLTF. DNA of the CDR3: TGTGCCAGCAGCTTAGGACCAGCTGGGGCCAACGTCCTGACTTTC. Using reference TRBV7-2 and TRBJ2-6 for the parts outside the CDR3, the full variable domain is GAGVSQSPSNKVTEKGKDVELRCDPISGHTALYWYRQSLGQGLEFLIYFQGNSAPDKSGLPSDRFSAERTGGSVSTLTIQRTQQEDSAVYLCASSLGPAGANVLTFGAGSRLTVL.

The chain carries TRBV5-1 and TRBJ1-3; D ambiguous. This CDR3 has 18 amino acids. CDR1 SGHRS and CDR2 YFSETQ come from the germline V gene. Trimming left V 0 bases short and J 1 base short, with 17 bases between. The DNA of the CDR3 is TGCGCCAGCAGCTTGGATTCACCGGGGATGGATTCTGGAAACACCATATATTTT. Translation: CASSLDSPGMDSGNTIYF.

The rearrangement joins TRBV5-5 to TRBJ1-1; 9 bases map to TRBD1. The germline V gene encodes CDR1 SGHKS and CDR2 YYEKEE (reference sequence). The CDR3 runs to 16 residues. The ends lost 4 bases at V and 5 bases at J; junction bases unmatched: 12. This CDR3 reads CASSSRQGVVVTEAFF. In DNA, the CDR3 is TGTGCCAGCAGCAGTCGACAGGGGGTGGTGGTAACTGAAGCTTTCTTT.

The rearrangement links TRBV10-3 to TRBJ2-6, with D maybe TRBD1 (7 bases). V was trimmed by 6 bases and J by 1 base, leaving 16 bases between them. From germline, CDR1 is ENHRY and CDR2 SYGVKD. There are 17 residues in the CDR3. For the CDR3, the DNA is TGTGCCATCAGCGCGGGACAGTTGACATCTGGGGCCAACGTCCTGACTTTC. Protein: CAISAGQLTSGANVLTF.

This clonotype was counted ten times or more. The chain joins TRBV12-3 or TRBV12-4 to TRBJ2-1; TRBD2 might be the D (6 bases). Trimming stripped 6 bases from V and 8 bases from J, with 14 bases between. This CDR3 spans 13 amino acids. For the CDR3, the DNA is TGTGCCAGCAGCCCCCTGGGCGGGGATGAGCAGTTCTTC. Protein product: CASSPLGGDEQFF.

This clonotype was seen more than once but under ten times. The chain combines TRBV6-5 with TRBJ2-1; D perhaps matches TRBD2 (5 bases). CDR1 is MNHEY, CDR2 SVGAGI, per germline. V lost 0 bases and J 6 bases, leaving 12 bases between the germline ends. The CDR3 runs 15 residues. The CDR3 sequence: CASSYSRLSINEQFF. The DNA of the CDR3 is TGTGCCAGCAGTTACTCGAGACTAAGTATCAATGAGCAGTTCTTC.

The CDR3 DNA reads TGTGCCAGCAGTTTGTCCAGCGGTGCGAACACCGGGGAGCTGTTTTTT. Translation: CASSLSSGANTGELFF. The chain joins TRBV12-3 or TRBV12-4 to TRBJ2-2, with D possibly TRBD2 on 5 matching bases. This CDR3 is built from 16 residues. With 3 bases removed from V and 0 bases from J, the gap between germline ends came to 11 bases.